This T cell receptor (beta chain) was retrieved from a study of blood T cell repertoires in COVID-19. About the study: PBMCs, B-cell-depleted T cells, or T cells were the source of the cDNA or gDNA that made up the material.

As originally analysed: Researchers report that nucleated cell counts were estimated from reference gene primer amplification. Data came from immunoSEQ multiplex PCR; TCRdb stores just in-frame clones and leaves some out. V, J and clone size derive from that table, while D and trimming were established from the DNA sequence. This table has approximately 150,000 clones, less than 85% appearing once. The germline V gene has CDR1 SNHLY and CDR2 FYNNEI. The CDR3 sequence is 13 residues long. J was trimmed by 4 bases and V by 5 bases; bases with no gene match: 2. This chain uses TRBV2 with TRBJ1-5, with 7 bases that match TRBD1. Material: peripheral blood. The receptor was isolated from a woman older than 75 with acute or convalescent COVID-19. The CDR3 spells CASSRDRNQPQHF. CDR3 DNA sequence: TGTGCCAGCAGTCGGGACAGAAATCAGCCCCAGCATTTT.